This is a list of T cell receptor beta chains from one sample in a study of blood T cell repertoires in COVID-19. Only in-frame clones appear in the TCRdb table, and some are missing; sequencing was by immunoSEQ multiplex PCR. This table has fewer than 350,000 clones, 88% appearing once. Sequencing used peripheral blood. The receptors stem from a man aged 18 to 30 with active or convalescent COVID-19. CDR3s include the opening cysteine and the closing phenylalanine or tryptophan. A D gene is named only where the DNA matches it firmly. The size entry is marked missing in some rows and otherwise reads once, few, many or a size class.

CDR3 protein: CASSLFEWQGATEAFF; CDR3 DNA: TGCGCCAGCAGCTTGTTTGAGTGGCAGGGGGCCACTGAAGCTTTCTTT; J gene: TRBJ1-1; D gene: TRBD1; clone size: .; V gene: TRBV5-1
CDR3 protein: CASSRLAGGRDTQYF; CDR3 DNA: TGTGCCAGCAGTCGACTAGCGGGGGGGCGAGATACGCAGTATTTT; J gene: TRBJ2-3; D gene: TRBD2; clone size: .; V gene: TRBV2
CDR3 protein: CASSISRGGTETQYF; CDR3 DNA: TGTGCCAGTAGTATTTCGCGGGGGGGCACTGAGACCCAGTACTTC; J gene: TRBJ2-5; D gene: TRBD2; clone size: .; V gene: TRBV19
CDR3 protein: CASSQRAGTLHF; CDR3 DNA: TGTGCCAGCAGCCAGCGAGCTGGCACCCTCCACTTT; J gene: TRBJ1-6; D gene: .; clone size: .; V gene: TRBV13
CDR3 protein: CASSEGREVGQPQHF; CDR3 DNA: TGCGCCAGCAGTGAGGGCAGGGAGGTTGGTCAGCCCCAGCATTTT; J gene: TRBJ1-5; D gene: .; clone size: .; V gene: TRBV10-2
CDR3 protein: CATSGGTSGLRAEQFF; CDR3 DNA: TGTGCCACCAGCGGGGGGACTAGCGGACTTCGGGCTGAGCAGTTCTTC; J gene: TRBJ2-1; D gene: TRBD2; clone size: .; V gene: TRBV15
CDR3 protein: CASSPPGQGPRQPQHF; CDR3 DNA: TGTGCCAGCTCACCACCGGGGCAGGGCCCAAGGCAGCCCCAGCATTTT; J gene: TRBJ1-5; D gene: .; clone size: .; V gene: TRBV18
CDR3 protein: CASSYVTSNQPQHF; CDR3 DNA: TGTGCCAGCAGTTACGTGACAAGCAATCAGCCCCAGCATTTT; J gene: TRBJ1-5; D gene: .; clone size: .; V gene: TRBV6-2/TRBV6-3
CDR3 protein: CASSGVGGKTEAFF; CDR3 DNA: TGTGCCAGCAGTGGTGTCGGGGGAAAGACTGAAGCTTTCTTT; J gene: TRBJ1-1; D gene: .; clone size: .; V gene: TRBV7-3
CDR3 protein: CASRVTDRKFTGELFF; CDR3 DNA: TGTGCCAGCAGGGTCACGGACAGAAAATTCACCGGGGAGCTGTTTTTT; J gene: TRBJ2-2; D gene: .; clone size: .; V gene: TRBV11-2
CDR3 protein: CASSFRAGANVLTF; CDR3 DNA: TGTGCCAGCAGCTTCAGGGCTGGGGCCAACGTCCTGACTTTC; J gene: TRBJ2-6; D gene: .; clone size: .; V gene: TRBV7-6
CDR3 protein: CASSFGSGSEQYF; CDR3 DNA: TGTGCCAGCAGTTTTGGCTCAGGGTCCGAGCAGTACTTC; J gene: TRBJ2-7; D gene: .; clone size: .; V gene: TRBV12-3/TRBV12-4
CDR3 protein: CASSTLKTYSYNEQFF; CDR3 DNA: TGTGCCAGTAGTACATTAAAAACCTACTCCTACAATGAGCAGTTCTTC; J gene: TRBJ2-1; D gene: .; clone size: .; V gene: TRBV19
CDR3 protein: CASSSRGLNTEAFF; CDR3 DNA: TGTGCCAGCAGCTCCAGGGGTCTGAACACTGAAGCTTTCTTT; J gene: TRBJ1-1; D gene: .; clone size: .; V gene: TRBV9
CDR3 protein: CASSRQGTTEAFF; CDR3 DNA: TGTGCCAGCAGCCGACAGGGGACCACTGAAGCTTTCTTT; J gene: TRBJ1-1; D gene: TRBD1; clone size: few; V gene: TRBV3-1/TRBV3-2
CDR3 protein: CASSRGEHPIFVVF; CDR3 DNA: TGTGCCAGCAGCCGCGGGGAACACCCCATTTTTGTCGTCTTT; J gene: TRBJ1-1; D gene: .; clone size: .; V gene: TRBV3-1/TRBV3-2
CDR3 protein: CASKTSGAETQYF; CDR3 DNA: TGTGCCAGTAAAACTAGCGGGGCAGAGACCCAGTACTTC; J gene: TRBJ2-5; D gene: TRBD2; clone size: .; V gene: TRBV19
CDR3 protein: CASSLTGGALLGSGNTIYF; CDR3 DNA: TGCGCCAGCAGCTTAACAGGGGGCGCATTATTAGGGTCTGGAAACACCATATATTTT; J gene: TRBJ1-3; D gene: TRBD1; clone size: .; V gene: TRBV5-1
CDR3 protein: CASSETTGDIYNSPLHF; CDR3 DNA: TGTGCCAGCAGTGAAACCACAGGTGACATCTATAATTCACCCCTCCACTTT; J gene: TRBJ1-6; D gene: .; clone size: once; V gene: TRBV2
CDR3 protein: CASSRGENTEAFF; CDR3 DNA: TGTGCCAGCTCACGGGGGGAAAACACTGAAGCTTTCTTT; J gene: TRBJ1-1; D gene: .; clone size: .; V gene: TRBV7-9
CDR3 protein: CASSSSRAGGRNEQFF; CDR3 DNA: TGCGCCAGCAGCTCTTCACGAGCGGGGGGGCGAAATGAGCAGTTCTTC; J gene: TRBJ2-1; D gene: TRBD2; clone size: few; V gene: TRBV5-1
CDR3 protein: CASRSRERQPQHF; CDR3 DNA: TGTGCCAGCAGGTCGAGGGAGAGACAGCCCCAGCATTTT; J gene: TRBJ1-5; D gene: .; clone size: .; V gene: TRBV6-5
CDR3 protein: CASSFERTFNYGYTF; CDR3 DNA: TGTGCCAGCAGCTTTGAGAGAACGTTTAACTATGGCTACACCTTC; J gene: TRBJ1-2; D gene: .; clone size: many; V gene: TRBV5-5
CDR3 protein: CASSPWTDNYGYTF; CDR3 DNA: TGTGCCAGCAGCCCCTGGACAGATAACTATGGCTACACCTTC; J gene: TRBJ1-2; D gene: .; clone size: .; V gene: TRBV16
CDR3 protein: CASSPYPGQGSYNSPLHF; CDR3 DNA: TGTGCCAGCAGCCCGTACCCCGGACAGGGGTCCTATAATTCACCCCTCCACTTT; J gene: TRBJ1-6; D gene: TRBD1; clone size: .; V gene: TRBV7-2
CDR3 protein: CASRTGVPYEQYF; CDR3 DNA: TGTGCCAGCAGGACAGGGGTGCCCTACGAGCAGTACTTC; J gene: TRBJ2-7; D gene: TRBD1; clone size: few; V gene: TRBV2
CDR3 protein: CASKTSGGANEQFF; CDR3 DNA: TGTGCCAGCAAGACTAGCGGGGGGGCCAATGAGCAGTTCTTC; J gene: TRBJ2-1; D gene: TRBD2; clone size: once; V gene: TRBV6-5
CDR3 protein: CASSLRAGRTEAFF; CDR3 DNA: TGTGCCAGCAGTTTAAGAGCGGGGAGGACTGAAGCTTTCTTT; J gene: TRBJ1-1; D gene: .; clone size: .; V gene: TRBV27
CDR3 protein: CASGLVQGDNEKLFF; CDR3 DNA: TGTGCTAGTGGTTTGGTACAGGGAGATAATGAAAAACTGTTTTTT; J gene: TRBJ1-4; D gene: .; clone size: .; V gene: TRBV12-5